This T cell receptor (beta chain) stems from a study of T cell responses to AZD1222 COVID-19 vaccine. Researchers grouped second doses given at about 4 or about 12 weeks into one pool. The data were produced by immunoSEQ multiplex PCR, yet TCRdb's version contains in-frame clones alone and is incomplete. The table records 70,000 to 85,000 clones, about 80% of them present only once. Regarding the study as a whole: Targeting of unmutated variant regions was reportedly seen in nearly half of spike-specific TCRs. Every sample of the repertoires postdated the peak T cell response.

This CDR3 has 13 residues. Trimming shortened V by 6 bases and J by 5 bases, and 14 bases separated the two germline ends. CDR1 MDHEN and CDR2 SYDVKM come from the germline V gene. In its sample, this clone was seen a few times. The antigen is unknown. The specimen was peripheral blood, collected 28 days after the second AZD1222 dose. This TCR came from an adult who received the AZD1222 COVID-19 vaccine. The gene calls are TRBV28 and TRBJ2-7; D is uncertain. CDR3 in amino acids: CASRRVSAHEQYF. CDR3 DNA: TGTGCCAGCAGGCGTGTTTCGGCTCACGAGCAGTACTTC.